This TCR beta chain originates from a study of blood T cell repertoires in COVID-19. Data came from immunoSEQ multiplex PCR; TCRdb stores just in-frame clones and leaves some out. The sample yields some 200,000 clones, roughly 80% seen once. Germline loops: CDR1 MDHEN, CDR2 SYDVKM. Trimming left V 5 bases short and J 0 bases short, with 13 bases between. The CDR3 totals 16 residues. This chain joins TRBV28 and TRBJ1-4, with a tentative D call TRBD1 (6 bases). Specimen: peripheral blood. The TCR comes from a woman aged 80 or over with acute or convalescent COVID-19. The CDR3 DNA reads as TGTGCCAGCAGTCTCGGGGGGACACCAACTAATGAAAAACTGTTTTTT. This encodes CASSLGGTPTNEKLFF.